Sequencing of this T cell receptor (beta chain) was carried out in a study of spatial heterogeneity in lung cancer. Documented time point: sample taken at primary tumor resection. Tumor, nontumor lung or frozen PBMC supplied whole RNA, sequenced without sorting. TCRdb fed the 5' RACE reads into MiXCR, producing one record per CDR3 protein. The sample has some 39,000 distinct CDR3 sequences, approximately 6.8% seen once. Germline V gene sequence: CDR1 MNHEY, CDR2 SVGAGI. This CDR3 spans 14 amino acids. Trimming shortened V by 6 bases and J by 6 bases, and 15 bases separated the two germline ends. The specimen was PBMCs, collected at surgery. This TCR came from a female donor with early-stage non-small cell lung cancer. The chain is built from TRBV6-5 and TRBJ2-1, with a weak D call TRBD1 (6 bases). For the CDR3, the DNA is TGTGCCAGCAGCATTCGGATAGGGGGCAATGAGCAGTTCTTC. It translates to CASSIRIGGNEQFF.